This T cell receptor (beta chain) was identified during a study of T cells in Graves' hyperthyroidism and ophthalmopathy. The overall study: Specimen type is peripheral blood, collected at initial diagnosis prior to any treatment. Findings of the study overall: From stable hyperthyroidism, ophthalmopathy was set apart by a 13 V-J model. Also found in blood were most expanded thyroid clonotypes above 0.001.

Absent ophthalmopathy progression within 18 months defined stable Graves' hyperthyroidism. Amplified TCR beta CDR3 regions came from RNA transcripts. First-round RT-PCR with HTBI primers amplified the TCR CDR3 region. TCRdb recomputed calls from the multiplex PCR reads with MiXCR, one row per CDR3 protein. The sample lists under 450,000 distinct CDR3 sequences; about a sixth were seen once. This clonotype was picked up a small number of times. Its antigen is currently unknown. The junction had 12 bases not matched to a gene; V was cut back by 1 base and J by 0 bases. This CDR3 is 19 amino acids long. Germline CDR1 DFQATT, CDR2 SNEGSKA (reference sequence).

This rearrangement joins TRBV20-1 to TRBJ1-4; TRBD1 matches 9 bases. This TCR was recovered from a woman aged 18-29 years with Graves' hyperthyroidism. Sequenced input: blood. CDR3 sequence (DNA): TGCAGTGCTAGAGCTATACCGGGACAGGGAAGAACAACTAATGAAAAACTGTTTTTT. It is translated as CSARAIPGQGRTTNEKLFF.